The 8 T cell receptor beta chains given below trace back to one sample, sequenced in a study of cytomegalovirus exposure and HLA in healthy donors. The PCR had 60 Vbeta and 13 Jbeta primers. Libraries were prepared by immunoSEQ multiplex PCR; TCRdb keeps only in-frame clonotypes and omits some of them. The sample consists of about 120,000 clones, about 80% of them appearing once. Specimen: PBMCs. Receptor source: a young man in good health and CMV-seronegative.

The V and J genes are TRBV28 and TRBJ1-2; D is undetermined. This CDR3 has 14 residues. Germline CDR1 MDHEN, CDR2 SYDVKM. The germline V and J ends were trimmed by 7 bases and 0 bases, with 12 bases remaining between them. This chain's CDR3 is CASTLPHTNYGYTF. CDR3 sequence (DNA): TGTGCCAGCACCTTGCCACATACTAACTATGGCTACACCTTC.

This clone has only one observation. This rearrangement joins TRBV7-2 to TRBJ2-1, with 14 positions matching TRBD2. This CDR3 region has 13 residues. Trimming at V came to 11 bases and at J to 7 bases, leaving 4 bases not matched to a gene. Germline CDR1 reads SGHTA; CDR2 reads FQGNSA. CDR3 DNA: TGTGCCCAGACTAGCGGGAGGGAAAATGAGCAGTTCTTC. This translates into CAQTSGRENEQFF.

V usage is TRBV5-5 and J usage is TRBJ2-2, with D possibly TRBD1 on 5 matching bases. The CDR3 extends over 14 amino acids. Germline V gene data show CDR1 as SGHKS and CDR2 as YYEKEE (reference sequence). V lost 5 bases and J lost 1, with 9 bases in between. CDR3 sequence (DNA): TGTGCCAGCAGAGCTCAGGGGAACACCGGGGAGCTGTTTTTT. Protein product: CASRAQGNTGELFF.

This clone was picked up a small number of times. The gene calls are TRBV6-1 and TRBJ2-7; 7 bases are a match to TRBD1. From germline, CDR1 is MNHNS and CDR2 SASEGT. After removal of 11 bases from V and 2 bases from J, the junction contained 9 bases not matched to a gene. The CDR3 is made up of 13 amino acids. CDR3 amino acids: CASGDRAPYEQYF. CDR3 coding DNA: TGTGCCTCCGGGGACAGAGCCCCCTACGAGCAGTACTTC.

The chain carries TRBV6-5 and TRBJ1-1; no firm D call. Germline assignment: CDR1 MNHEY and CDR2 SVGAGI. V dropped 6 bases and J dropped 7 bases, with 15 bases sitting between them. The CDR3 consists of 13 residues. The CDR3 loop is CASSRSPTFEAFF. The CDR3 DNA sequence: TGTGCCAGCAGCCGGAGCCCGACTTTTGAAGCTTTCTTT.

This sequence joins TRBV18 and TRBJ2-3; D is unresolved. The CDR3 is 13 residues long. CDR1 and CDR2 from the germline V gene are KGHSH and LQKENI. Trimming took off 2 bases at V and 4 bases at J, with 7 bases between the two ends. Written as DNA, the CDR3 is TGTGCCAGCTCACCATCAGAAGCAGATACGCAGTATTTT. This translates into CASSPSEADTQYF.

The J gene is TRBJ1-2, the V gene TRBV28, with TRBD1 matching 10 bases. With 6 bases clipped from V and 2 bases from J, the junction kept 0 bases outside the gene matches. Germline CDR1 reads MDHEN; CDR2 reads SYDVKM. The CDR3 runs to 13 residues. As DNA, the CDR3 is TGTGCCAGCAGGACAGGGGGCAACTATGGCTACACCTTC. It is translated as CASRTGGNYGYTF.

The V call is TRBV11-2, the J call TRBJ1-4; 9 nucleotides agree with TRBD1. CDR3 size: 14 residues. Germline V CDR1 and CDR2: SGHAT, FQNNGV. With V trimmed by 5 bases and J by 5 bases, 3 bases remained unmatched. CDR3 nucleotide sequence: TGTGCCAGCAGCCCAGGGACAGGGAATGAAAAACTGTTTTTT. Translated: CASSPGTGNEKLFF.